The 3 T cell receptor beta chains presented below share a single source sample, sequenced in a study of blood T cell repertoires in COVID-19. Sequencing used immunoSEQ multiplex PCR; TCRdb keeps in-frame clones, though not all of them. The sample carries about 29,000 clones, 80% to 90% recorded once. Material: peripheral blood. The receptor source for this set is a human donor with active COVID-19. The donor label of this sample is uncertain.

CDR3 in amino acids: CASKGTGGNEKLFF. CDR3 nucleotide sequence: TGTGCCAGCAAGGGGACAGGGGGGAATGAAAAACTGTTTTTT. The rearrangement links TRBV2 to TRBJ1-4, with 11 bases fitting TRBD1. The CDR3 extends over 14 amino acids. Trimming removed 7 bases from V and 5 bases from J; junction bases left unmatched: 3. Germline CDR1 is SNHLY and CDR2 is FYNNEI.

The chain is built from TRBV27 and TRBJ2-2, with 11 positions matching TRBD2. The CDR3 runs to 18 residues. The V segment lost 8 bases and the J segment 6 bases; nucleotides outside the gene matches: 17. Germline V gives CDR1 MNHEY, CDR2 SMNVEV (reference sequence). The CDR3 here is CASSTETSGEQVAGELFF. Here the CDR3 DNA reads TGTGCCAGCTCTACCGAGACTAGCGGGGAACAGGTGGCCGGGGAGCTGTTTTTT.

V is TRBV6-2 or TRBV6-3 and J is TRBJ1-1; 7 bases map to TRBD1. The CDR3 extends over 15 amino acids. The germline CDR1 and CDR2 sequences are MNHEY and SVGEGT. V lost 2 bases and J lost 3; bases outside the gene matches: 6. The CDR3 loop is CASSYPAGGYTEAFF. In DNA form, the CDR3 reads TGTGCCAGCAGTTACCCCGCAGGGGGGTACACTGAAGCTTTCTTT.